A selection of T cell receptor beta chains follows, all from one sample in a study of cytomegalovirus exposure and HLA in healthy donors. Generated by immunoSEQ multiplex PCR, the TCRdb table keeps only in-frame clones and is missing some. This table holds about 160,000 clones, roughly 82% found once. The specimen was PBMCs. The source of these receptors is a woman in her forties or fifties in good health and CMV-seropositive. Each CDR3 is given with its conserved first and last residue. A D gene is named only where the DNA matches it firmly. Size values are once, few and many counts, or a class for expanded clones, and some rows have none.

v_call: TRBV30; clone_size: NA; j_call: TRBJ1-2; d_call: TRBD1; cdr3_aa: CAWTRQGVGDGYTF; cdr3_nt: TGTGCCTGGACCCGACAGGGGGTCGGAGATGGCTACACCTTC
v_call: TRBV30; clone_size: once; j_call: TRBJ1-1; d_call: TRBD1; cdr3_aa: CAWSPRDRGNTEAFF; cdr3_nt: TGTGCCTGGAGTCCCCGGGACAGGGGAAACACTGAAGCTTTCTTT
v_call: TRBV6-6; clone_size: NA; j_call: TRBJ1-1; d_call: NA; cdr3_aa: CASSYRQPTEAFF; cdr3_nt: TGTGCCAGCAGTTATAGACAGCCCACTGAAGCTTTCTTT
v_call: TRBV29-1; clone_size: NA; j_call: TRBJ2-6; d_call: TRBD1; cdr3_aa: CSAQTGGSGANVLTF; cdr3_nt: TGCAGCGCTCAGACAGGGGGCTCTGGGGCCAACGTCCTGACTTTC
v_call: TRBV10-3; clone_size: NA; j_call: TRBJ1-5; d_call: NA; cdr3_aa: CAISGRDSNQPQHF; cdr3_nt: TGTGCCATCAGTGGCAGGGATAGCAATCAGCCCCAGCATTTT
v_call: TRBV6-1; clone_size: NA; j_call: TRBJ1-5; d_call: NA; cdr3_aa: CASSNKKGSQPQHF; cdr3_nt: TGTGCCAGCAGTAACAAAAAAGGGAGCCAGCCCCAGCATTTT
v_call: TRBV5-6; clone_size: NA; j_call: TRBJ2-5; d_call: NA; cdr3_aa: CASSLGSQETQYF; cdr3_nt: TGTGCCAGCAGCTTGGGTTCACAAGAGACCCAGTACTTC
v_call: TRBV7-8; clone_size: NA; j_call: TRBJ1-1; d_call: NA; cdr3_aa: CASSVLVMNTEAFF; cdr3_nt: TGTGCCAGCAGCGTCCTAGTGATGAACACTGAAGCTTTCTTT
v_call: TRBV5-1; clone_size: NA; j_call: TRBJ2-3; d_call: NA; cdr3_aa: CASSLPGDTQYF; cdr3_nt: TGCGCCAGCAGCTTGCCGGGGGATACGCAGTATTTT
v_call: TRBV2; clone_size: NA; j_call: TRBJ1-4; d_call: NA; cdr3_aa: CAGNRGRQENEKLFF; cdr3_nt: TGTGCCGGCAATCGGGGACGACAGGAAAATGAAAAACTGTTTTTT
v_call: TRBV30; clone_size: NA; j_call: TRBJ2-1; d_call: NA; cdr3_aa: CAWSKMRGEQFF; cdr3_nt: TGTGCCTGGAGCAAAATGCGGGGTGAGCAGTTCTTC
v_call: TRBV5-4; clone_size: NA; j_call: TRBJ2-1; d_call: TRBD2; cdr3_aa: CASSSGLAGNNEQFF; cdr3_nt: TGTGCCAGCAGCTCCGGACTAGCGGGCAACAATGAGCAGTTCTTC
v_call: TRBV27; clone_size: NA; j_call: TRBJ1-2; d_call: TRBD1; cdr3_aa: CASSSGTGVYTF; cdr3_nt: TGTGCCAGCAGTTCAGGGACAGGGGTGTACACCTTC
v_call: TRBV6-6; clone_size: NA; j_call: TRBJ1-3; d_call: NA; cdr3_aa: CASRQGSGNTIYF; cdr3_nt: TGTGCCAGCAGGCAGGGTTCTGGAAACACCATATATTTT
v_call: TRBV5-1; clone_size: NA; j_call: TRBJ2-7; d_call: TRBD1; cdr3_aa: CASSLPGQGSHEQYF; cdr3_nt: TGCGCCAGCAGCTTGCCGGGACAGGGTAGCCACGAGCAGTACTTC